What follows is one TCR beta chain and its context. Its antigen is not identified. A read error may produce the germline difference seen at one junction end. The data were taken from a study of blood T cells in healthy people across ages. A sample-barcoded 5' primer and a J-beta primer mix were used in a second PCR of about 6 to 12 cycles. Using its own MiXCR run on the 5' RACE reads, TCRdb lists one record per CDR3 protein. The data show 590,000 or so distinct CDR3 sequences, 25% to 30% seen once. Findings and caveats of the study: More naive CD4+ cells and higher diversity marked long-lived donors relative to aged donors. A strong correlation between TCR beta diversity and naive T cell percentage was seen. Older individuals had lower TCR beta diversity per million T cells (the decline was roughly linear).

CDR1 and CDR2 (germline): LGHDT, YNNKEL (reference sequence). The CDR3 extends over 14 amino acids. The receptor was derived from a woman older than 75 in good health. The chain is built from TRBV3-1 and TRBJ2-7; perhaps TRBD1 as D (6 bases). The sequencing input was blood. The CDR3 here is CARSPPRTDGEQYF. Written as DNA, the CDR3 is TGTGCCCGCAGCCCTCCCAGGACAGACGGCGAGCAGTACTTC.